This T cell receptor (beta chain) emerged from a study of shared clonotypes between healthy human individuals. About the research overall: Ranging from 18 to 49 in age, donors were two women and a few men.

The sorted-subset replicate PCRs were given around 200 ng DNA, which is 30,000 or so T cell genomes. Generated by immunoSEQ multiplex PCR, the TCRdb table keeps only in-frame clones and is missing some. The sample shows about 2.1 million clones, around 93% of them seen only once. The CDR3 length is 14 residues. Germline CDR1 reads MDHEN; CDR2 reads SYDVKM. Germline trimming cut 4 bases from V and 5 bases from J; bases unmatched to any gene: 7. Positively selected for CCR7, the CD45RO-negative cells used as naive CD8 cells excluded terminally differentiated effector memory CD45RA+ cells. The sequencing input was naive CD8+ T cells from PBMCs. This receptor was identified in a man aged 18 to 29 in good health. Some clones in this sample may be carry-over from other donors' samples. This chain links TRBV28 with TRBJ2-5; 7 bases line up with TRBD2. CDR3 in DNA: TGTGCCAGCAGTTATATGCGGGAGTCGGAGACCCAGTACTTC. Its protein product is CASSYMRESETQYF.